This passage covers 32 T cell receptor beta chains from one sample sequenced in a study of memory CD4+ T cells and cytomegalovirus serostatus. The sort gate was single viable CD3+CD4+CD8-CD45RO+ cells for memory CD4+ T cells. TCRdb's table, derived via immunoSEQ multiplex PCR, lists solely in-frame clones and lacks some. In the table there are just under 60,000 clones, about 81% of which are singletons. The sequenced material came from memory CD4+ T cells from blood. All receptors come from an adult in good health and CMV-seronegative.

This chain links TRBV5-1 with TRBJ1-1; 7 bases agree with TRBD1. In germline, CDR1 is SGHRS, CDR2 YFSETQ. The CDR3 contains 13 residues. V lost 0 bases to trimming and J lost 9 bases; unmatched junction nucleotides: 5. CDR3 DNA: TGCGCCAGCAGCTTGGGCCAGGGGGTACAAGCTTTCTTT. As protein: CASSLGQGVQAFF.

The J gene is TRBJ1-5, the V gene TRBV2; 7 nucleotides line up with TRBD1. CDR1 and CDR2 (germline): SNHLY, FYNNEI. The V and J ends lost 6 bases and 5 bases, in that order; junction bases with no gene match: 7. The CDR3 is made up of 14 amino acids. The CDR3 nucleotides are TGTGCCAGCAGGGTGAGGGGGCCCGATCAGCCCCAGCATTTT. Its translation is CASRVRGPDQPQHF.

V and J are TRBV28 and TRBJ1-5; D perhaps matches TRBD1 (5 bases). V lost 6 bases to trimming and J lost 2 bases, with 14 bases between them. In germline, CDR1 is MDHEN, CDR2 SYDVKM. The CDR3 spans 15 residues. The CDR3 loop is CASRSQGRGNQPQHF. The CDR3 nucleotides read TGTGCCAGCAGAAGCCAGGGAAGAGGCAATCAGCCCCAGCATTTT.

This clone was seen more than once but under ten times. The rearrangement uses TRBV5-1 and TRBJ2-4; no reliable D call. CDR1 is SGHRS and CDR2 is YFSETQ in the germline V gene. V shed 0 bases and J shed 1 base, with 20 bases lying between them. This CDR3 is 19 amino acids long. DNA for the CDR3: TGCGCCAGCAGCTTGGGTCCGGGTTTGAATGCCGGGGCCAAAAACATTCAGTACTTC. As protein: CASSLGPGLNAGAKNIQYF.

V and J are TRBV10-3 and TRBJ1-1, with D uncertain. Germline CDR1 and CDR2: ENHRY and SYGVKD. The CDR3 sequence is 12 residues long. The ends were cut back, 5 bases at V and 8 bases at J, with 12 bases in the middle. The CDR3 reads CAISSDGSEAFF. CDR3 in DNA: TGTGCCATCAGTTCCGACGGGTCAGAAGCTTTCTTT.

V usage is TRBV6-5 and J usage is TRBJ1-2, with TRBD1 matching 8 bases. Germline V lookup: CDR1 MNHEY, CDR2 SVGAGI. The CDR3 contains 14 residues. Trimming took 2 bases from V and 7 from J; bases not matched to a gene: 6. CDR3 amino acids: CASSYVQGARGYTF. CDR3 DNA: TGTGCCAGCAGTTACGTTCAGGGGGCTCGTGGCTACACCTTC.

As concerns this clone: Other DNA sequences in this sample translate to the same CDR3. This chain links TRBV19 with TRBJ2-7; D is possibly TRBD2 (5 bases). Trimming stripped 2 bases from V and 2 bases from J, with 10 bases between. In germline, CDR1 is LNHDA, CDR2 SQIVND (reference sequence). This CDR3 has 14 residues. The DNA of the CDR3 is TGTGCCAGTAGTATAAGAGGGAATCCCTACGAGCAGTACTTC. This codes for CASSIRGNPYEQYF.

The chain carries TRBV28 and TRBJ2-6; D unclear. V lost 5 bases and J lost 2, with 4 bases in between. Germline assignment: CDR1 MDHEN and CDR2 SYDVKM. The CDR3 has 13 amino acids. The CDR3: CASSMTGANVLTF. In DNA, the CDR3 is TGTGCCAGCAGTATGACTGGGGCCAACGTCCTGACTTTC.

This CDR3 reads CASSFFVSNQPQHF. For the CDR3, the DNA is TGTGCCAGCAGCTTTTTTGTTAGCAATCAGCCCCAGCATTTT. V usage is TRBV5-6 and J usage is TRBJ1-5; D remains unclear. Trimming pared 2 bases from V and 0 bases from J, leaving 6 bases between. The germline gives CDR1 SGHDT, CDR2 YYEEEE. The CDR3 spans 14 residues.

The chain couples TRBV28 to TRBJ2-7; perhaps D is TRBD1 or TRBD2 (7 bases each). This CDR3 comprises 14 residues. From germline, CDR1 is MDHEN and CDR2 SYDVKM. With 8 bases removed from V and 4 bases from J, the gap between germline ends came to 18 bases. CDR3: CASLGGGSEYEQYF. The DNA for the CDR3 is TGTGCCAGCTTAGGGGGCGGGAGTGAGTACGAGCAGTACTTC.

V gene TRBV7-2 combines with J gene TRBJ1-5; D might be TRBD1 (6 bases). The CDR3 sequence is 16 residues long. Deletions cut 3 bases from V and 4 bases from J, with 16 bases between. The V gene's germline CDR1 is SGHTA and CDR2 FQGNSA. Here the CDR3 DNA reads TGTGCCAGCAGCTTGTCTACAGGGTGGGTAAATCAGCCCCAGCATTTT. It yields the protein CASSLSTGWVNQPQHF.

The V and J genes are TRBV15 and TRBJ2-4; D is perhaps TRBD1 (6 bases). The germline V gene has CDR1 LNHNV and CDR2 YYDKDF (reference sequence). V was shortened by 0 bases and J by 5 bases, with 8 bases between the two germline ends. The CDR3 extends over 14 amino acids. The CDR3 region has the DNA TGTGCCACCAGCAGAGACACAGGGCAAAACATTCAGTACTTC. It translates to CATSRDTGQNIQYF.

The chain links TRBV11-2 to TRBJ1-2; TRBD1 matches at 8 bases. Germline-derived CDR1 and CDR2 are SGHAT and FQNNGV. There are 16 residues in the CDR3. The ends lost 5 bases at V and 0 bases at J; junction bases unmatched: 8. In DNA, the CDR3 is TGTGCCAGCAGCGCCCGGGACAGGCGGTCTAACTATGGCTACACCTTC. It specifies CASSARDRRSNYGYTF. Full variable domain (outside the CDR3, taken from reference TRBV11-2 and TRBJ1-2): EAGVAQSPRYKIIEKRQSVAFWCNPISGHATLYWYQQILGQGPKLLIQFQNNGVVDDSQLPKDRFSAERLKGVDSTLKIQPAKLEDSAVYLCASSARDRRSNYGYTFGSGTRLTVV.

The rearrangement joins TRBV30 to TRBJ2-7, with a tentative D call TRBD2 (5 bases). The CDR3 is 11 residues long. Germline assignment: CDR1 GTSNPN and CDR2 SVGIG (reference sequence). The V end was cut by 8 bases, the J end by 4 bases, with 12 bases between. The DNA of the CDR3 is TGTGCCAGCGGAGACCTTTACGAGCAGTACTTC. Its translation: CASGDLYEQYF.

V and J are TRBV28 and TRBJ2-7; D not resolved. Germline CDR1 reads MDHEN; CDR2 reads SYDVKM. The V gene lost 4 bases and the J gene lost 0 bases, with 25 bases spanning the gap. The CDR3 sequence is 19 residues long. The CDR3 loop reads CASSYPLSFEQTLSYEQYF. In DNA, the CDR3 is TGTGCCAGCAGTTACCCACTAAGTTTCGAACAAACCCTCTCCTACGAGCAGTACTTC.

The V gene is TRBV19, the J gene TRBJ2-7, with D unresolved. Trimming cost V 3 bases and J 3 bases, with 15 bases left between them. CDR1 and CDR2 (germline): LNHDA, SQIVND (reference sequence). The CDR3 contains 15 residues. The CDR3: CASSISAENGYEQYF. For the CDR3, the DNA is TGTGCCAGTAGTATCTCGGCGGAGAACGGCTACGAGCAGTACTTC.

The J gene is TRBJ2-1, the V gene TRBV7-8; D is unclear. The germline V gene encodes CDR1 SGHVS and CDR2 FQNEAQ. The CDR3 is 12 residues long. Between the trimmed V and J ends, which lost 5 bases and 8 bases, there was a span of 10 bases. CDR3 residues: CASSPRNHEQFF. In DNA form, the CDR3 reads TGTGCCAGCAGCCCACGTAATCATGAGCAGTTCTTC.

The genes are TRBV11-2 and TRBJ1-2; TRBD1 might be the D (6 bases). Trimming took 0 bases from V and 5 from J, leaving 16 bases between them. The CDR3 is made up of 16 amino acids. Germline V gene data show CDR1 as SGHAT and CDR2 as FQNNGV. This CDR3 is CASSLEGGRLEYGYTF. The CDR3 DNA sequence: TGTGCCAGCAGCTTAGAGGGGGGGCGACTAGAGTATGGCTACACCTTC.

The chain's CDR3 is CASSFGLAGGGEQFF. The DNA of the CDR3 is TGTGCCAGCAGCTTCGGACTAGCGGGAGGTGGTGAGCAGTTCTTC. The V and J genes are TRBV9 and TRBJ2-1; 14 bases are shared with TRBD2. CDR3 length: 15 residues. V lost 4 bases, J lost 9 bases, and 6 bases stayed unmatched. CDR1 and CDR2 (germline): SGDLS, YYNGEE.

The J gene is TRBJ2-7, the V gene TRBV28, with D unclear. The CDR3 is 14 residues long. The germline V and J ends were trimmed by 5 bases and 3 bases, with 14 bases remaining between them. Germline values: CDR1 MDHEN, CDR2 SYDVKM. The CDR3 reads CASSRPVLHYEQYF. The CDR3 region has the DNA TGTGCCAGCAGTCGGCCGGTATTACACTACGAGCAGTACTTC.

A few counts support this clone. This chain joins TRBV9 and TRBJ1-1; a possible D gene is TRBD1 (6 bases). V was trimmed by 0 bases and J by 2 bases, leaving 11 bases between them. The CDR3 runs 15 residues. CDR1 and CDR2 from the germline V gene are SGDLS and YYNGEE. CDR3 in amino acids: CASSVVSGANTEAFF. The CDR3, as DNA: TGTGCCAGCAGCGTAGTATCAGGGGCCAACACTGAAGCTTTCTTT.

This clone was seen once. V is TRBV10-3 and J is TRBJ1-2; D is unclear. CDR3 size: 13 residues. V lost 0 bases and J 5 bases, leaving 7 bases between the germline ends. The germline CDR1 and CDR2 sequences are ENHRY and SYGVKD. CDR3 nucleotide sequence: TGTGCCATCAGTGAGTCCGACATATATGGCTACACCTTC. Its translation: CAISESDIYGYTF.

The CDR3 coding sequence is TGTGCCACTCGACTAGCGGGAGGTTCTTACAATGAGCAGTTCTTC. Amino acid sequence: CATRLAGGSYNEQFF. J is TRBJ2-1 and V is TRBV19; 13 positions agree with TRBD2. The CDR3 has 15 amino acids. J gave up 4 bases and V 10 bases, and 7 bases lay outside the gene matches. Germline CDR1 reads LNHDA; CDR2 reads SQIVND (reference sequence).

V is TRBV19 and J is TRBJ1-4; no firm D call. There are 16 residues in the CDR3. Germline loops: CDR1 LNHDA, CDR2 SQIVND (reference sequence). V lost 4 bases and J 0 bases, leaving 12 bases between the germline ends. Written as DNA, the CDR3 is TGTGCCAGTAGTACCGGTAGGCGATCAACTAATGAAAAACTGTTTTTT. Translating it yields CASSTGRRSTNEKLFF.

The V call is TRBV21-1, the J call TRBJ2-2; no check of the table's D call, TRBD1, against the DNA was made. TRBV21-1 is annotated as a pseudogene. CDR3 length: 14 residues. The CDR3 reads CASSNVTGTGELFF. CDR3 coding DNA: TGTGCCAGCAGCAATGTGACAGGGACCGGGGAGCTGTTTTTT.

The V gene is TRBV11-3, the J gene TRBJ2-7; possibly TRBD1 or TRBD2 for D (7 bases each). V was trimmed by 3 bases and J by 7 bases, leaving 19 bases between them. This CDR3 is 15 amino acids long. Germline lookup yields CDR1 SGHNT and CDR2 YENEEA. CDR3 coding DNA: TGTGCCAGCAGCTTGGGACAGTGGGGGGGTTGGGAGCAGTACTTC. Its translation is CASSLGQWGGWEQYF.

This sequence joins TRBV19 and TRBJ2-1, with 12 bases identical to TRBD2. Germline V lookup: CDR1 LNHDA, CDR2 SQIVND (reference sequence). The CDR3 sequence is 19 residues long. After removal of 2 bases from V and 6 bases from J, the junction contained 14 bases not matched to a gene. The CDR3 DNA is TGTGCCAGTAGTATACGGGCTAGCGGGAGGGCCGTCATTGGCAATGAGCAGTTCTTC. This encodes CASSIRASGRAVIGNEQFF. The variable domain in full, completed from reference TRBV19 and TRBJ2-1, reads DGGITQSPKYLFRKEGQNVTLSCEQNLNHDAMYWYRQDPGQGLRLIYYSQIVNDFQKGDIAEGYSVSREKKESFPLTVTSAQKNPTAFYLCASSIRASGRAVIGNEQFFGPGTRLTVL.

This rearrangement joins TRBV5-5 to TRBJ2-4; D is ambiguous. The CDR3 spans 14 residues. Germline V gene sequence: CDR1 SGHKS, CDR2 YYEKEE (reference sequence). The V gene lost 4 bases and the J gene lost 0 bases, with 8 bases spanning the gap. CDR3 in amino acids: CASSPGGAKNIQYF. CDR3 nucleotides: TGTGCCAGCAGCCCAGGCGGAGCCAAAAACATTCAGTACTTC.

The V and J genes are TRBV6-1 and TRBJ1-3; D is uncertain. Germline values: CDR1 MNHNS, CDR2 SASEGT. CDR3 size: 14 residues. The ends were cut back, 7 bases at V and 0 bases at J, with 10 bases in the middle. The DNA of the CDR3 is TGTGCCAGCATCGGCGGTTTCTCTGGAAACACCATATATTTT. Translation gives CASIGGFSGNTIYF.

The chain has TRBV28 and TRBJ1-2; 8 bases agree with TRBD1. The CDR3 has 15 residues. With V trimmed by 5 bases and J by 12 bases, 17 bases remained unmatched. CDR1 and CDR2 (germline): MDHEN, SYDVKM. CDR3 bases: TGTGCCAGCAGTCCAGGGGGACAGGTACGGGGGGAAGACACCTTC. Translated, it gives CASSPGGQVRGEDTF.

There are a few counts of this clone. This CDR3 is CASSVGLTGTSGRARWDTQYF. CDR3 DNA sequence: TGTGCCAGCAGCGTAGGATTAACCGGGACTAGCGGGAGGGCGAGGTGGGATACGCAGTATTTT. The genes are TRBV9 and TRBJ2-3; 16 nucleotides line up with TRBD2. Trimming at V came to 0 bases and at J to 6 bases, leaving 16 bases not matched to a gene. Germline CDR1 is SGDLS and CDR2 is YYNGEE. The CDR3 sequence is 21 residues long.

The rearrangement links TRBV18 to TRBJ2-2; D gene uncertain. Trimming took 2 bases from V and 0 from J, leaving 10 bases between them. The CDR3 consists of 16 residues. Germline lookup yields CDR1 KGHSH and CDR2 LQKENI. CDR3 sequence: CASSPSSGTNTGELFF. The CDR3 bases are TGTGCCAGCTCACCATCCAGTGGCACGAACACCGGGGAGCTGTTTTTT.